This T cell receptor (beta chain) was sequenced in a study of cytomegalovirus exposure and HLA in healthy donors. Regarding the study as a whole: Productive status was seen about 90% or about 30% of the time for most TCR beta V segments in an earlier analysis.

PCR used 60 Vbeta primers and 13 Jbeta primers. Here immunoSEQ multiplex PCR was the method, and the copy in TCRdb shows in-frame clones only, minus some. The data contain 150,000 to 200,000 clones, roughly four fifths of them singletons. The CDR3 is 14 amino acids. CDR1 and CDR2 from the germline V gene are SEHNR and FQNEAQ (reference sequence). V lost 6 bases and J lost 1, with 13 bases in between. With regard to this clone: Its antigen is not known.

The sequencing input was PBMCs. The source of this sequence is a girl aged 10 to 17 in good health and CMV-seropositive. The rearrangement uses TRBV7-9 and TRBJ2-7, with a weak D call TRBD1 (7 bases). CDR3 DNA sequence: TGTGCCAGCAGTCCGACAGGGAGGTCCTACGAGCAGTACTTC. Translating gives CASSPTGRSYEQYF.